This TCR beta chain was identified during a study of T cell repertoires in cytomegalovirus infection. The CDR3 consists of 18 residues. The germline gives CDR1 DFQATT, CDR2 SNEGSKA (reference sequence). V gave up 0 bases and J gave up 4 bases; unmatched junction bases: 13. In TCRdb, the reads were re-called with MiXCR into one record per CDR3 protein. The sample lists hundreds of thousands of distinct CDR3 sequences, 20% to 25% occurring once. A few counts support this clonotype. This sequence was found in a human donor in good health (CMV status not recorded). Some clones in this sample may be carry-over from other donors' samples. Sequences were obtained from CD8+ T cells from PBMCs. The V call is TRBV20-1, the J call TRBJ1-2; 11 bases fit TRBD1. As DNA, the CDR3 is TGCAGTGCTAGAGATAAAGTGTGGACAGGGGGCGCTGGCTATGGCTACACCTTC. Its protein is CSARDKVWTGGAGYGYTF.